This T cell receptor beta chain was retrieved from a study of blood T cell repertoires in COVID-19. Repertoires were generated with immunoSEQ multiplex PCR, while TCRdb's copy carries only in-frame clones and drops some. The sample shows some 250,000 clones, 85% to 90% of them seen only once. The germline CDR1 and CDR2 sequences are SGHNT and YYREEE (reference sequence). The CDR3 sequence is 14 residues long. Losses at the gene ends were 6 bases for V and 6 bases for J; bases not matched to a gene: 8. Sequenced material: PBMCs or T cells enriched from blood (not recorded which). This sequence originates from a man in his forties or fifties who had recovered from COVID-19. V and J are TRBV5-4 and TRBJ2-1; 8 positions agree with TRBD2. The CDR3 DNA reads as TGTGCCAGCATAGACTCGAGCGGGGGCAATGAGCAGTTCTTC. This encodes CASIDSSGGNEQFF.